The sequence of this TCR beta chain was determined in a study of blood T cell repertoires in COVID-19. Study-level background: Spain, Italy and the United States supplied samples that represented acute and convalescent COVID-19. The cDNA or gDNA used as material had been derived from T cells, B-cell-depleted T cells, or PBMCs.

Authors' analysis steps: Reference gene primer amplification gave estimated nucleated cell counts. The assay was immunoSEQ multiplex PCR, and TCRdb's table has in-frame clones only and misses some. That table furnishes V, J and clone size, whereas the DNA furnished D and trimming. The sample contains 100,000 to 150,000 clones, about 86% of which appear only once. V was trimmed by 2 bases and J by 6 bases, leaving 10 bases between them. This CDR3 region has 12 residues. Germline assignment: CDR1 SQVTM and CDR2 ANQGSEA. This clone was seen once. The rearrangement joins TRBV29-1 to TRBJ1-2; possibly TRBD1 for D (5 bases). Sequencing was carried out using peripheral blood. The receptor comes from a woman between 45 and 60 years old with acute or convalescent COVID-19. CDR3 nucleotide sequence: TGCAGCGTTGAACAGGGCGCAAATGGCTACACCTTC. This gives the protein CSVEQGANGYTF. The whole variable domain, remainder taken from reference TRBV29-1 and TRBJ1-2, is SAVISQKPSRDICQRGTSLTIQCQVDSQVTMMFWYRQQPGQSLTLIATANQGSEATYESGFVIDKFPISRPNLTFSTLTVSNMSPEDSSIYLCSVEQGANGYTFGSGTRLTVV.